This T cell receptor beta chain comes out of a study of blood T cells in healthy people across ages. This clonotype occurred many times. Its antigen is unidentified. The CDR3 is 17 amino acids. Per the germline V gene, CDR1 is MGHRA and CDR2 is YSYEKL. Unmatched junction bases numbered 4, after V lost 0 bases and J lost 3 bases. Through a sample-barcoded 5' primer and a J-beta primer mix, a second PCR was run for about 7 to 12 cycles. From each sample, at least 2.5 million paired-end reads containing CDR3 were obtained. Each CDR3 protein is one row after TCRdb ran MiXCR on the 5' RACE reads. The table lists 1.5 million to 2 million distinct CDR3 sequences, 25% to 30% of them singletons. Overall study findings and caveats: Reliance upon unsorted PBMCs precluded definitive naive versus antigen-experienced comparison.

The V and J genes are TRBV4-1 and TRBJ2-1; 11 nucleotides align to TRBD2. The sequenced material came from blood. The sequence was obtained from a woman aged 25 to 39 in good health. The CDR3: CASSQEQTSGVYNEQFF. The DNA for the CDR3 is TGCGCCAGCAGCCAAGAACAGACTAGCGGGGTCTACAATGAGCAGTTCTTC.